Listed here is a single T cell receptor beta chain. In this CDR3 the conserved last residue, phenylalanine or tryptophan, is missing, so a read error is likely. Because the CDR3's place on the DNA is in doubt, the DNA is left out and the CDR3 is given as listed by TCRdb. This sample stems from a study of CD8+CD57+ T cells in acquired aplastic anemia. CDR1 is SEHNR, CDR2 FQNEAQ, per germline (reference sequence). The CDR3 spans 13 residues, counting both ends. Patients included in sequencing had previously demonstrated CD8+CD57+ cell expansion by flow cytometry. Researchers used genomic DNA as the template to profile TCR beta VDJ and CDR3. TCRdb redid the calling of the reads with MiXCR, one entry per CDR3 protein. This table holds about 260,000 distinct CDR3 sequences, around 82% found once.

The chain carries TRBV7-9 and TRBJ2-3; the table gives TRBD1 as D, unverified against the DNA. The sample taken for sequencing was sorted CD4+, CD8+, or CD8+CD57+ T cells (not recorded which) from PBMCs. This TCR was recovered from a human donor with aplastic anemia. The CDR3 protein is CASSDVPGEPQFG.